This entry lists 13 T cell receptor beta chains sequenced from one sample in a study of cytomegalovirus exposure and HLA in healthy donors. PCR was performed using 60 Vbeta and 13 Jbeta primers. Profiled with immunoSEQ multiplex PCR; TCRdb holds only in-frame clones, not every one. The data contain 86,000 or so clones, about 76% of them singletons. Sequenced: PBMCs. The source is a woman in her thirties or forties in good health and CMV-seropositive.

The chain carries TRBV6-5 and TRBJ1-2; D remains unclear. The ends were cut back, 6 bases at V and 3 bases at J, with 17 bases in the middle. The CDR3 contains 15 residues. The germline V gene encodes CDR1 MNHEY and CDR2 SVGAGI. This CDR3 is CASRVGRLIYYGYTF. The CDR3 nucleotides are TGTGCCAGCAGAGTGGGGAGGCTGATTTACTATGGCTACACCTTC.

Here the CDR3 reads CASSARQGAGGELFF. The CDR3 DNA reads TGTGCCAGCAGCGCACGTCAGGGGGCCGGCGGGGAGCTGTTTTTT. The chain carries TRBV13 and TRBJ2-2; the match to TRBD1 covers 8 bases. Germline-derived CDR1 and CDR2 are PRHDT and FYEKMQ (reference sequence). J lost 7 bases, V lost 5 bases, and 9 bases had no gene match. The CDR3 loop spans 15 amino acids.

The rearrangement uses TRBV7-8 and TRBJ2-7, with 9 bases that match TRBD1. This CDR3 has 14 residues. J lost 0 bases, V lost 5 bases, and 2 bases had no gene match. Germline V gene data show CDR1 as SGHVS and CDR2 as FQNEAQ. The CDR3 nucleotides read TGTGCCAGCAGCCCGGACAGGGGCTCCTACGAGCAGTACTTC. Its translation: CASSPDRGSYEQYF.

The CDR3 nucleotides read TGTGCCAGCAGCTTGACAGGGTGGGTCAATGAGCAGTTCTTC. Translation gives CASSLTGWVNEQFF. The chain recombines TRBV5-8 with TRBJ2-1; D is possibly TRBD1 (6 bases). Germline V gene data show CDR1 as SGHTS and CDR2 as YDEGEE. This CDR3 spans 14 amino acids. V was clipped by 1 base and J by 6 bases, with 11 bases between them. Complete variable domain (other parts from reference TRBV5-8 and TRBJ2-1): EAGVTQSPTHLIKTRGQQATLRCSPISGHTSVYWYQQALGLGLQFLLWYDEGEERNRGNFPPRFSGRQFPNYSSELNVNALELEDSALYLCASSLTGWVNEQFFGPGTRLTVL.

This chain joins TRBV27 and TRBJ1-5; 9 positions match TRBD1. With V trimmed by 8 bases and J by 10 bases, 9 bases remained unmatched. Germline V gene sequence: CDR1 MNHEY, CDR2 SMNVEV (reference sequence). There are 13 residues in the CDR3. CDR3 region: CASGGQGGAPQHF. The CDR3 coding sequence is TGTGCCAGCGGGGGACAGGGAGGCGCTCCCCAGCATTTT.

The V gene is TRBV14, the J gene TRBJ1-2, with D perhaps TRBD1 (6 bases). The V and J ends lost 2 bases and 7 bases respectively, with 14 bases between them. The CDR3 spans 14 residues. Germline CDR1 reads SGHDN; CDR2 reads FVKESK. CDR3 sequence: CASSQLTGIGGYTF. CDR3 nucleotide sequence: TGTGCCAGCAGCCAACTAACAGGGATCGGTGGCTACACCTTC.

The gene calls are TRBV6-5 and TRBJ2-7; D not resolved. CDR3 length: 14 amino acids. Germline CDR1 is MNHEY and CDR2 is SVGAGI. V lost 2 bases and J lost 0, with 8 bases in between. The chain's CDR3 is CASSYGQSSYEQYF. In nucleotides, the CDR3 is TGTGCCAGCAGTTACGGGCAGAGCTCCTACGAGCAGTACTTC.

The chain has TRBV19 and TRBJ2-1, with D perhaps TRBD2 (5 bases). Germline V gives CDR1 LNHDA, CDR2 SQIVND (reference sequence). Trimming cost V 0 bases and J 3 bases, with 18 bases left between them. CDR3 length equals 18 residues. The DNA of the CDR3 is TGTGCCAGTAGTATAGATGGAGGAGGTCCCAGGATCTACAATGAGCAGTTCTTC. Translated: CASSIDGGGPRIYNEQFF.

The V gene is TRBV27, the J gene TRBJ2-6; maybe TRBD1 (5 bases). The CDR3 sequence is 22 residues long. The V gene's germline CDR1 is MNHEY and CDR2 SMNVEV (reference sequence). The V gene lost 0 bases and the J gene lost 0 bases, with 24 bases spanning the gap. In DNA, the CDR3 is TGTGCCAGCAGTTTATCAAGCCCCTGGGGCAGCTTAGGACCCTCTGGGGCCAACGTCCTGACTTTC. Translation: CASSLSSPWGSLGPSGANVLTF.

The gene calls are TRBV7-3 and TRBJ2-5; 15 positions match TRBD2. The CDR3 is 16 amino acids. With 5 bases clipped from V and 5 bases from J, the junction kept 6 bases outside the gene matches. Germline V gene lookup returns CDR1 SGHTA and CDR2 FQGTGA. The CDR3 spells CASSPGGLAGGETQYF. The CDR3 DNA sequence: TGTGCCAGCAGCCCCGGCGGACTAGCGGGAGGGGAGACCCAGTACTTC.

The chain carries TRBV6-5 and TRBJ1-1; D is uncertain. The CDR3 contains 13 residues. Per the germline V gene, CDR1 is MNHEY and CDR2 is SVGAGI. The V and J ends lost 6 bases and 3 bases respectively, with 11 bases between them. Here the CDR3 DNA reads TGTGCCAGCAGACGTTGGCGGGACACTGAAGCTTTCTTT. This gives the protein CASRRWRDTEAFF.

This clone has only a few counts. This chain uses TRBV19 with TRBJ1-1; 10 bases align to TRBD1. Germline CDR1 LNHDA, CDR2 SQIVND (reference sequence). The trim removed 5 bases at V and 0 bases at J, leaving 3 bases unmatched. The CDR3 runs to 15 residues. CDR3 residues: CASSPGTGVNTEAFF. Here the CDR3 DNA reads TGTGCCAGTAGTCCGGGGACAGGGGTGAACACTGAAGCTTTCTTT.

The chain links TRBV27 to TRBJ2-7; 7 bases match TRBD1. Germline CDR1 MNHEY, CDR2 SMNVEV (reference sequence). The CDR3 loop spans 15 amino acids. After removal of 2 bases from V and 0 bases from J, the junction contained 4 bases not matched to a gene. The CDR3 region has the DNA TGTGCCAGCAGTTTAGACAGGGTGAACTCCTACGAGCAGTACTTC. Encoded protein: CASSLDRVNSYEQYF.